One and the same sample provided the 22 T cell receptor beta chains below, sequenced in a study of shared clonotypes between healthy human individuals. This table comes from immunoSEQ multiplex PCR, and its TCRdb copy is limited to in-frame clones, with some not included. The table lists over a million clones, roughly 75% of them singletons, with around 1.5% in the top ten. What was sequenced was memory CD4+ T cells sorted from blood. The subset was: CD45RA-negative fraction. Every receptor here comes from a young man in good health.

The chain joins TRBV4-3 to TRBJ2-2; 10 nucleotides line up with TRBD2. The V segment lost 3 bases and the J segment 5 bases; nucleotides outside the gene matches: 6. Germline-derived CDR1 and CDR2 are LGHNA and YSLEER. The CDR3 is made up of 16 amino acids. The CDR3, as DNA: TGCGCCAGCAGCCAGGATTGGACTAGCGGTACCGGGGAGCTGTTTTTT. This codes for CASSQDWTSGTGELFF.

This clone appeared a few times. The gene calls are TRBV25-1 and TRBJ1-3; unclear D gene. V lost 6 bases to trimming and J lost 3 bases, with 3 bases between them. The CDR3 has 11 amino acids. Germline CDR1 MGHDK, CDR2 SYGVNS. The CDR3 spells CASRIGNTIYF. The CDR3 nucleotides read TGTGCCAGCAGGATTGGAAACACCATATATTTT.

The chain couples TRBV11-3 to TRBJ2-3; D perhaps matches TRBD1 (6 bases). CDR3 length equals 15 residues. Germline V gene data show CDR1 as SGHNT and CDR2 as YENEEA. V was clipped by 3 bases and J by 5 bases, with 15 bases between them. In nucleotides, the CDR3 is TGTGCCAGCAGCTTTGGCAGGGGAGAAAGAGATACGCAGTATTTT. Protein product: CASSFGRGERDTQYF.

The chain links TRBV19 to TRBJ2-2; tentatively, D is TRBD1 or TRBD2 (5 bases each). Germline CDR1 and CDR2: LNHDA and SQIVND (reference sequence). V was clipped by 4 bases and J by 4 bases, with 13 bases between them. CDR3 length equals 15 residues. CDR3 sequence (DNA): TGTGCCAGTAGTACCGGGACCGTCACCACCGGGGAGCTGTTTTTT. Amino acid sequence: CASSTGTVTTGELFF.

Concerning this clone: Other DNA sequences in this specimen translate into the identical CDR3. In DNA, the CDR3 is TGTGCCAGCAGTTTAGGGGGGTCCTATGGCTACACCTTC. This codes for CASSLGGSYGYTF. The rearrangement links TRBV28 to TRBJ1-2, with D tentatively TRBD1 (5 bases). V was trimmed by 2 bases and J by 4 bases, leaving 8 bases between them. In germline, CDR1 is MDHEN, CDR2 SYDVKM. There are 13 residues in the CDR3.

This clone was detected only once. This same CDR3 is encoded by further DNA sequences in the sample. The chain recombines TRBV5-1 with TRBJ1-5, with D unresolved. Trimming pared 0 bases from V and 1 base from J, leaving 5 bases between. The germline CDR1 and CDR2 sequences are SGHRS and YFSETQ. The CDR3 contains 14 residues. The CDR3 nucleotides are TGCGCCAGCAGCTTGGGGGGAAGCAATCAGCCCCAGCATTTT. Amino acids: CASSLGGSNQPQHF.

Comment on this clone: Other DNA sequences in the same sample also yield this CDR3. The DNA for the CDR3 is TGTGCCAGTAGTCCCGGGTTCACTGAAGCTTTCTTT. Its translation is CASSPGFTEAFF. The gene calls are TRBV19 and TRBJ1-1; D call uncertain. V lost 5 bases, J lost 4 bases, and 8 bases lay in between. The CDR3 has 12 amino acids. Germline assignment: CDR1 LNHDA and CDR2 SQIVND (reference sequence).

DNA for the CDR3: TGTGCCAGCAGTACCGGACGTCTCAATGAGCAGTTCTTC. Encoded protein: CASSTGRLNEQFF. The rearrangement links TRBV6-4 to TRBJ2-1; D remains unclear. This CDR3 has 13 residues. Trimming pared 5 bases from V and 6 bases from J, leaving 11 bases between. Germline V gene sequence: CDR1 MRHNA, CDR2 SNTAGT.

The gene calls are TRBV2 and TRBJ2-5; perhaps TRBD1 as D (6 bases). CDR1 and CDR2 (germline): SNHLY, FYNNEI. The CDR3 totals 14 residues. Trimming took off 7 bases at V and 5 bases at J, with 17 bases between the two ends. The CDR3 protein is CASTGTGWRETQYF. CDR3 coding DNA: TGTGCCAGCACAGGAACAGGGTGGCGGGAGACCCAGTACTTC.

CDR3 region: CASSSFGNEQFF. The CDR3 DNA reads as TGTGCCAGTAGTAGTTTCGGCAATGAGCAGTTCTTC. The V gene is TRBV19, the J gene TRBJ2-1, with D uncertain. The germline V and J ends were trimmed by 4 bases and 6 bases, with 7 bases remaining between them. This CDR3 region has 12 residues. Germline V gives CDR1 LNHDA, CDR2 SQIVND (reference sequence).

The chain carries TRBV4-3 and TRBJ1-5; weak D call: TRBD1 (6 bases). CDR1 and CDR2 (germline): LGHNA, YSLEER. The CDR3 runs to 14 residues. Trimming shortened V by 6 bases and J by 0 bases, and 9 bases separated the two germline ends. The CDR3 protein is CASSQGNSNQPQHF. CDR3 nucleotides: TGCGCCAGCAGTCAGGGGAATAGCAATCAGCCCCAGCATTTT.

Worth noting for this clone: This could be a read error, since a much larger clone is one nucleotide away. The CDR3 reads CASSQGQGVLNTEAFF. CDR3 nucleotides: TGCGCCAGCAGCCAAGGACAGGGGGTCTTGAACACTGAAGCTTTCTTT. This chain links TRBV4-1 with TRBJ1-1, with 9 bases lining up with TRBD1. This CDR3 spans 16 amino acids. CDR1 MGHRA and CDR2 YSYEKL come from the germline V gene. V trimming: 1 base; J trimming: 0 bases; junction bases outside the gene matches: 3.

V gene TRBV5-4 combines with J gene TRBJ2-3; D is perhaps TRBD2 (6 bases). V was trimmed by 2 bases and J by 1 base, leaving 14 bases between them. Germline V gives CDR1 SGHNT, CDR2 YYREEE (reference sequence). The CDR3 consists of 16 residues. The CDR3 sequence is CASSLQRAVGTDTQYF. DNA of the CDR3: TGTGCCAGCAGCTTACAGCGGGCCGTGGGCACAGATACGCAGTATTTT.

V is TRBV7-2 and J is TRBJ2-2; D may be TRBD2 (6 bases). CDR1 SGHTA and CDR2 FQGNSA come from the germline V gene. The CDR3 consists of 16 residues. Trimming stripped 1 base from V and 3 bases from J, with 12 bases between. The CDR3 sequence is CASSLGGVTDTGELFF. Written as DNA, the CDR3 is TGTGCCAGCAGCTTAGGCGGGGTCACGGACACCGGGGAGCTGTTTTTT.

This clone was picked up one time. This sequence joins TRBV30 and TRBJ1-2; 10 nucleotides agree with TRBD1. The J segment lost 8 bases and the V segment lost 3 bases, leaving 9 bases of the junction unmatched. Germline assignment: CDR1 GTSNPN and CDR2 SVGIG (reference sequence). The CDR3 is made up of 14 amino acids. CDR3 DNA sequence: TGTGCCTGGAGCGGGGACAGGGGTCAGGGCGGCTACACCTTC. Translation: CAWSGDRGQGGYTF. Full variable domain (remainder filled in from reference TRBV30 and TRBJ1-2): SQTIHQWPATLVQPVGSPLSLECTVEGTSNPNLYWYRQAAGRGLQLLFYSVGIGQISSEVPQNLSASRPQDRQFILSSKKLLLSDSGFYLCAWSGDRGQGGYTFGSGTRLTVV.

This chain joins TRBV9 and TRBJ1-4; D possibly corresponds to TRBD1 (5 bases). The CDR3 is made up of 16 amino acids. Looked up from germline, CDR1 is SGDLS and CDR2 is YYNGEE. V was cut by 3 bases and J by 8 bases, with 20 bases left in between. The CDR3 sequence is CASSDPRGPQREKLFF. CDR3 DNA: TGTGCCAGCAGCGATCCGCGGGGACCCCAGCGGGAAAAACTGTTTTTT. The full variable domain, with the rest looked up from reference TRBV9 and TRBJ1-4, is DSGVTQTPKHLITATGQRVTLRCSPRSGDLSVYWYQQSLDQGLQFLIQYYNGEERAKGNILERFSAQQFPDLHSELNLSSLELGDSALYFCASSDPRGPQREKLFFGSGTQLSVL.

The rearrangement uses TRBV18 and TRBJ1-6; D might be TRBD1 (6 bases). The germline V gene encodes CDR1 KGHSH and CDR2 LQKENI. Between the trimmed V and J ends, which lost 4 bases and 0 bases, there was a span of 19 bases. There are 19 residues in the CDR3. In DNA, the CDR3 is TGTGCCAGCTCACAAACGGGACATATCGTCGGCTCCTATAATTCACCCCTCCACTTT. Translating gives CASSQTGHIVGSYNSPLHF.

The chain employs TRBV6-1 and TRBJ1-5; a weak D match, TRBD1 (5 bases). From germline, CDR1 is MNHNS and CDR2 SASEGT. V lost 8 bases, J lost 4 bases, and 9 bases lay in between. The CDR3 is made up of 12 amino acids. This CDR3 is CASGGFNQPQHF. Here the CDR3 DNA reads TGTGCCAGCGGGGGTTTTAATCAGCCCCAGCATTTT.

J is TRBJ2-7 and V is TRBV10-3; TRBD1 matches 9 bases. CDR3 length equals 14 residues. The V gene's germline CDR1 is ENHRY and CDR2 SYGVKD. The ends lost 2 bases at V and 6 bases at J; junction bases unmatched: 5. CDR3 sequence reads: CAISEAGTGPEQYF. CDR3 nucleotide sequence: TGTGCCATCAGTGAGGCGGGGACAGGGCCCGAGCAGTACTTC.

The gene calls are TRBV5-1 and TRBJ2-2; 15 positions agree with TRBD2. V was pared by 4 bases and J by 6 bases, with 10 bases of the junction left unmatched. Germline V gene data show CDR1 as SGHRS and CDR2 as YFSETQ. The CDR3 has 18 residues. CDR3 residues: CASSPGLAGGPNAGELFF. As DNA, the CDR3 is TGCGCCAGCAGCCCCGGACTAGCGGGAGGGCCTAACGCCGGGGAGCTGTTTTTT.

This clone occurred once. Relative to the germline gene, one junction end is altered; a read error may explain this. The chain is built from TRBV14 and TRBJ2-3; no definite D call. Germline V gives CDR1 SGHDN, CDR2 FVKESK. The CDR3 is 11 residues long. Written as DNA, the CDR3 is TGTGCCAGCAGCCAAGTCCTCCAACGAGATTTT. Residues: CASSQVLQRDF. The entire variable domain, with the rest obtained from reference TRBV14 and TRBJ2-3, is as follows: EAGVTQFPSHSVIEKGQTVTLRCDPISGHDNLYWYRRVMGKEIKFLLHFVKESKQDESGMPNNRFLAERTGGTYSTLKVQPAELEDSGVYFCASSQVLQRDFGPGTRLTVL.

The CDR3 protein is CAISDDRVGGYTF. CDR3 DNA: TGTGCCATCAGTGACGACAGGGTCGGTGGCTACACCTTC. This rearrangement joins TRBV10-3 to TRBJ1-2; 7 bases align to TRBD1. Trimming at V came to 3 bases and at J to 7 bases, leaving 5 bases not matched to a gene. Germline V lookup: CDR1 ENHRY, CDR2 SYGVKD. The CDR3 is 13 amino acids.